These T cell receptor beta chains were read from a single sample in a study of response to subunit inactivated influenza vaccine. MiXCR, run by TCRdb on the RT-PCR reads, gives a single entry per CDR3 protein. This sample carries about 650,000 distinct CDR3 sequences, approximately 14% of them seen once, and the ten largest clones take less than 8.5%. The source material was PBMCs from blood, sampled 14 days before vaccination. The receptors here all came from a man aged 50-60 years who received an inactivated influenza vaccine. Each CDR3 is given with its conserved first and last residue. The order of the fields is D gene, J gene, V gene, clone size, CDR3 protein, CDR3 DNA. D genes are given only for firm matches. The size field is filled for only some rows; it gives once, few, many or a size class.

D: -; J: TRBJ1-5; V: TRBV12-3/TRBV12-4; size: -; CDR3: CASTRGGQNQPQHF; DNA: TGTGCCAGCACCAGGGGAGGCCAAAATCAGCCCCAGCATTTT
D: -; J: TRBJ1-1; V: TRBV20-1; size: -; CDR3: CSAGRGRGNTEAFF; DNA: TGCAGTGCTGGGCGGGGAAGAGGGAACACTGAAGCTTTCTTT
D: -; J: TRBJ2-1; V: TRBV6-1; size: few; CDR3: CASRHTGSSYNEQFF; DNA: TGTGCCAGCAGACACACAGGGAGCTCCTACAATGAGCAGTTCTTC
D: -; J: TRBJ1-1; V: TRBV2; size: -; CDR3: CASSSRWGLAEAFF; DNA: TGTGCCAGCAGCTCTCGATGGGGGTTGGCTGAAGCTTTCTTT
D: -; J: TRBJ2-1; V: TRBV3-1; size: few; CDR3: CASSQGPFHEQFF; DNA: TGTGCCAGCAGCCAAGGACCGTTCCATGAGCAGTTCTTC
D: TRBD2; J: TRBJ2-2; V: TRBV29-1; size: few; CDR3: CSVGLAATGELFF; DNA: TGCAGCGTTGGACTAGCGGCCACCGGGGAGCTGTTTTTT
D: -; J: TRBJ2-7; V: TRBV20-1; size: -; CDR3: CSAREYRSSYEQYF; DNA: TGCAGTGCTAGAGAGTACAGGAGCTCCTACGAGCAGTACTTC
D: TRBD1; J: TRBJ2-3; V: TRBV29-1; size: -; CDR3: CSVRGGHTDTQYF; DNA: TGCAGCGTTCGAGGGGGCCACACAGATACGCAGTATTTT
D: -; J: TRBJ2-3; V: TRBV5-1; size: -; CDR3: CASQTGTDTQYF; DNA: TGCGCCTCACAGACAGGCACAGATACGCAGTATTTT
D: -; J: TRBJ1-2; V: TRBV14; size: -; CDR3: CASSRDIYYGYTF; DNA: TGTGCCAGCAGCCGGGACATCTACTATGGCTACACCTTC
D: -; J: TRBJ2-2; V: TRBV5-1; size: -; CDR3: CASSLERAINTGELFF; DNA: TGCGCCAGCAGCTTGGAACGGGCTATAAACACCGGGGAGCTGTTTTTT
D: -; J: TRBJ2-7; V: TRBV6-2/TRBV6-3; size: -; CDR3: CASRSRSFGARGNEQYF; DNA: TGTGCCAGCAGATCGAGGTCTTTTGGGGCCCGCGGAAACGAGCAGTACTTC
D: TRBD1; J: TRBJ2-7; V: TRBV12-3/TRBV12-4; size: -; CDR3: CASSFGQGATAYEQYF; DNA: TGTGCCAGCAGTTTCGGACAGGGGGCGACAGCCTACGAGCAGTACTTC
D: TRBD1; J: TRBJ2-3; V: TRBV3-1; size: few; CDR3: CASSHPSGPQGDTQYF; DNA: TGTGCCAGCAGCCACCCATCGGGACCACAGGGGGATACGCAGTATTTT
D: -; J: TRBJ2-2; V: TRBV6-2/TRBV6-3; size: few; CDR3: CASSYGAGGGTGELFF; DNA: TGTGCCAGCAGTTACGGCGCCGGGGGCGGCACCGGGGAGCTGTTTTTT
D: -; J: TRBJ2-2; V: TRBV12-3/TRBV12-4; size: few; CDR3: CASSFATGTSGELFF; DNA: TGTGCCAGCAGTTTCGCCACAGGGACGTCCGGGGAGCTGTTTTTT
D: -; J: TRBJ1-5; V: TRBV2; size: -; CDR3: CASSEFGGGGQPQHF; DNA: TGTGCCAGCAGTGAATTTGGGGGTGGGGGTCAGCCCCAGCATTTT
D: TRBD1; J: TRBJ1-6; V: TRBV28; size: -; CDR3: CASRTGQGNNSPLHF; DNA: TGTGCCAGCAGGACCGGACAGGGGAATAATTCACCCCTCCACTTT
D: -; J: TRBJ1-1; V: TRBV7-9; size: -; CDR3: CASSLAASTEAFF; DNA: TGTGCCAGCAGCTTAGCGGCATCCACTGAAGCTTTCTTT
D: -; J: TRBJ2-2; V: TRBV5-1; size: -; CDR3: CASGPEGTGELFF; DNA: TGCGCCAGCGGTCCAGAGGGCACCGGGGAGCTGTTTTTT
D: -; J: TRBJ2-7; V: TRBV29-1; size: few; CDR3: CSVGLESDYEQYF; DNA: TGCAGCGTTGGTTTGGAGTCAGACTACGAGCAGTACTTC
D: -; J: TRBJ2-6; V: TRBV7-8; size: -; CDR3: CASSLAQGRANVLTF; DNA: TGTGCCAGCAGCTTAGCTCAGGGGAGAGCCAACGTCCTGACTTTC
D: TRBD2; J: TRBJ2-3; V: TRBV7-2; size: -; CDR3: CASSLAGGGRATQYF; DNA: TGTGCCAGCAGCTTAGCGGGAGGCGGGAGGGCTACGCAGTATTTT
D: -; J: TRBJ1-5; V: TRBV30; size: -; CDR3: CAWSVIGAGQPQHF; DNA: TGTGCCTGGAGTGTAATCGGGGCTGGTCAGCCCCAGCATTTT
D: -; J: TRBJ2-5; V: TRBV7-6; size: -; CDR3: CASSLNRETSEETQYF; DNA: TGTGCCAGCAGCTTAAATAGAGAGACATCCGAAGAGACCCAGTACTTC
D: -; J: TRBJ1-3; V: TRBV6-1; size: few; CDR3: CASSEALGPTSGNTIYF; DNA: TGTGCCAGCAGTGAAGCTTTGGGGCCCACCTCTGGAAACACCATATATTTT
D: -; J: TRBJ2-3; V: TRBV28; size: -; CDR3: CASSSRRTRTDTQYF; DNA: TGTGCCAGCAGTTCCCGACGGACGCGCACAGATACGCAGTATTTT
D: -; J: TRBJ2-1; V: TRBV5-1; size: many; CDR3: CASTYLQGSSYNEQFF; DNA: TGCGCCAGCACCTATCTCCAGGGGAGTAGCTACAATGAGCAGTTCTTC
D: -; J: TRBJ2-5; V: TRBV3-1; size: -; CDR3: CASSQPGTFQETQYF; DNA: TGTGCCAGCAGCCAACCCGGGACATTTCAAGAGACCCAGTACTTC
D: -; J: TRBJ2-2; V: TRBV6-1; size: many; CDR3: CVQHAEGISADTGELFF; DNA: TGTGTCCAGCACGCTGAGGGGATTAGCGCTGATACCGGGGAGCTGTTTTTT
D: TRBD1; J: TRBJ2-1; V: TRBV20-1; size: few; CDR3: CSATSRQGHYNEQFF; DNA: TGCAGTGCTACCTCCAGACAGGGGCACTACAATGAGCAGTTCTTC
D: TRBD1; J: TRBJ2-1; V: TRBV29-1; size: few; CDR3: CSAGTGAYNEQFF; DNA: TGCAGCGCCGGGACAGGGGCCTACAATGAGCAGTTCTTC
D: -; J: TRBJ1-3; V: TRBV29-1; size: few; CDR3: CSVEFGGNTIYF; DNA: TGCAGCGTTGAATTTGGTGGAAACACCATATATTTT
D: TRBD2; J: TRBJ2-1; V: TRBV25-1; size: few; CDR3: CASSEHSGNYNEQFF; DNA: TGTGCCAGCAGTGAACATAGCGGGAACTACAATGAGCAGTTCTTC
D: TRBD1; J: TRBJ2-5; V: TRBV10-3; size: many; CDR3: CAISESGTGGAETQYF; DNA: TGTGCCATCAGTGAGTCGGGGACAGGGGGCGCAGAGACCCAGTACTTC
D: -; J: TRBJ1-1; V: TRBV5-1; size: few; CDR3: CASRTEGNTEAFF; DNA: TGCGCCAGCAGGACGGAGGGGAACACTGAAGCTTTCTTT
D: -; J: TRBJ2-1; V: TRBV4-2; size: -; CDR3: CASSQDREAGKLYEQFF; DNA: TGTGCCAGCAGCCAAGATAGGGAGGCAGGGAAGTTATATGAGCAGTTCTTC
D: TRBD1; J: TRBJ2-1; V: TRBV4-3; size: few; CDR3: CASSQDGGDRFNEQFF; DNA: TGCGCCAGCAGCCAGGATGGAGGGGACAGGTTCAATGAGCAGTTCTTC
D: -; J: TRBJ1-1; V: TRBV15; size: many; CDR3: CATSRESTLNTEAFF; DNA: TGTGCCACCAGCAGAGAGAGTACCCTGAACACTGAAGCTTTCTTT
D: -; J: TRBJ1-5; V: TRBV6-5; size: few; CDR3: CASSSGAFNQPQHF; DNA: TGTGCCAGCAGTTCTGGGGCCTTCAATCAGCCCCAGCATTTT